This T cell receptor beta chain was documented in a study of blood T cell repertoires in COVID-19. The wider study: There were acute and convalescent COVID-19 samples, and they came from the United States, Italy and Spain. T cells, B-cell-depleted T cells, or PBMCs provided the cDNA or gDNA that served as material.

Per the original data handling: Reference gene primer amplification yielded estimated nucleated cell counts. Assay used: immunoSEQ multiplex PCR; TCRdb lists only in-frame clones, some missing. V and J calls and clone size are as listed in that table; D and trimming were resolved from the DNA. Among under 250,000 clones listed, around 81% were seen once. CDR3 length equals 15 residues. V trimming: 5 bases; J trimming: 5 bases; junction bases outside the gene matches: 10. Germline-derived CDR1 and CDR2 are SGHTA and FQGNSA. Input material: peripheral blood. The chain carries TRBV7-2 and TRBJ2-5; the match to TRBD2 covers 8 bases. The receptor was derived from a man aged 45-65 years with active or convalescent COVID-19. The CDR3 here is CASSGRGASGETQYF. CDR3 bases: TGTGCCAGCAGCGGGCGGGGGGCCTCCGGGGAGACCCAGTACTTC.